One sample yielded the 18 T cell receptor beta chains listed below, sequenced in a study of T cell responses to AZD1222 COVID-19 vaccine. The assay was immunoSEQ multiplex PCR, and TCRdb's table has in-frame clones only and misses some. The sample lists fewer than 120,000 clones, just under 95% occurring once. Source: peripheral blood, taken on day 0 of AZD1222 vaccination. The origin of the receptors is an adult in good health.

The chain recombines TRBV7-2 with TRBJ2-3; D may be TRBD2 (5 bases). The ends were cut back, 5 bases at V and 2 bases at J, with 11 bases in the middle. Germline loops: CDR1 SGHTA, CDR2 FQGNSA. CDR3 length: 14 residues. The CDR3 bases are TGTGCCAGCAGCGGACTCGATCTCACAGATACGCAGTATTTT. Amino acid sequence: CASSGLDLTDTQYF.

J is TRBJ1-6 and V is TRBV5-4; D is ambiguous. The ends were cut back, 0 bases at V and 0 bases at J, with 10 bases in the middle. The CDR3 runs 17 residues. The V gene's germline CDR1 is SGHNT and CDR2 YYREEE (reference sequence). DNA for the CDR3: TGTGCCAGCAGCTTGGTTTTAGGGAGCTCCTATAATTCACCCCTCCACTTT. Amino acid sequence: CASSLVLGSSYNSPLHF.

The V gene is TRBV2, the J gene TRBJ2-7; TRBD1 agrees at 10 bases. The CDR3 is made up of 12 amino acids. The V gene's germline CDR1 is SNHLY and CDR2 FYNNEI. The V and J ends lost 8 bases and 12 bases, in that order; junction bases with no gene match: 10. CDR3 loop: CASWTGGLRGYF. CDR3 in DNA: TGTGCCAGCTGGACAGGGGGATTACGAGGGTACTTC.

This clone was seen only a few times. The chain joins TRBV3-1 (or the pseudogene TRBV3-2) to TRBJ1-6; 7 nucleotides line up with TRBD1. V lost 6 bases, J lost 6 bases, and 14 bases stayed unmatched. The CDR3 has 17 residues. Germline V gives CDR1 LGHDT, CDR2 YNNKEL (reference sequence). The CDR3 bases are TGTGCCAGCAGGCAGGGAGACAGGGAACAAATTAATTCACCCCTCCACTTT. It specifies CASRQGDREQINSPLHF.

The chain recombines TRBV5-4 with TRBJ2-3; 11 bases map to TRBD2. CDR1 is SGHNT, CDR2 YYREEE, per germline (reference sequence). This CDR3 contains 13 residues. V dropped 5 bases and J dropped 5; count of bases not matched to a gene: 1. DNA of the CDR3: TGTGCCAGCAGGCTAGCGGGGGGAGATACGCAGTATTTT. Translated: CASRLAGGDTQYF.

The chain recombines TRBV6-5 with TRBJ1-2, with D perhaps matching TRBD1 (6 bases). Trimming stripped 7 bases from V and 4 bases from J, with 19 bases between. Germline-derived CDR1 and CDR2 are MNHEY and SVGAGI. The length of the CDR3 is 15 residues. For the CDR3, the DNA is TGTGCCAGCACTTTCTCTGCCGGGACACCCTATGGCTACACCTTC. This gives the protein CASTFSAGTPYGYTF.

This chain links TRBV2 with TRBJ1-1, with a tentative D call TRBD1 (6 bases). V lost 8 bases, J lost 8 bases, and 12 bases lay in between. Germline V gene data show CDR1 as SNHLY and CDR2 as FYNNEI. The CDR3 is 11 residues long. CDR3 nucleotides: TGTGCCAGCGGTCGACAGGAAGAAGCTTTCTTT. It is translated as CASGRQEEAFF. Variable domain in full (rest from reference TRBV2 and TRBJ1-1): EPEVTQTPSHQVTQMGQEVILRCVPISNHLYFYWYRQILGQKVEFLVSFYNNEISEKSEIFDDQFSVERPDGSNFTLKIRSTKLEDSAMYFCASGRQEEAFFGQGTRLTVV.

The V gene is TRBV6-5, the J gene TRBJ2-7; 10 bases fit TRBD1. The CDR3 covers 14 residues. From germline, CDR1 is MNHEY and CDR2 SVGAGI. V lost 2 bases and J lost 5; bases outside the gene matches: 3. The CDR3 reads CASSYGTGAHEQYF. CDR3 nucleotides: TGTGCCAGCAGTTACGGGACAGGGGCCCACGAGCAGTACTTC.

This rearrangement joins TRBV13 to TRBJ2-1; 9 nucleotides agree with TRBD2. CDR1 is PRHDT, CDR2 FYEKMQ, per germline (reference sequence). This CDR3 region has 16 residues. V gave up 5 bases and J gave up 3 bases; unmatched junction bases: 8. Written as DNA, the CDR3 is TGTGCCAGCAGCCCGAGCCTAGCGGGGTACTACAATGAGCAGTTCTTC. Translating gives CASSPSLAGYYNEQFF.

Worth noting for this clone: Other DNA sequences from this sample encode an identical CDR3 as well. V gene TRBV28 combines with J gene TRBJ1-5; 8 nucleotides match TRBD1. This CDR3 region has 15 residues. Per the germline V gene, CDR1 is MDHEN and CDR2 is SYDVKM. V shed 2 bases and J 3 bases; nucleotides not matched to a gene: 3. The CDR3 DNA follows: TGTGCCAGCAGTTTAGGACAGGGAAACAATCAGCCCCAGCATTTT. Protein product: CASSLGQGNNQPQHF.

V and J are TRBV7-9 and TRBJ1-2; D is ambiguous. V gave up 6 bases and J gave up 0 bases, with 11 bases separating them. CDR3 length equals 14 residues. The germline V gene encodes CDR1 SEHNR and CDR2 FQNEAQ (reference sequence). The CDR3 here is CASSPGTANYGYTF. As DNA, the CDR3 is TGTGCCAGCAGTCCCGGTACAGCTAACTATGGCTACACCTTC.

V usage is TRBV29-1 and J usage is TRBJ1-1; D gene uncertain. The CDR3 is 12 amino acids. The ends were cut back, 0 bases at V and 4 bases at J, with 6 bases in the middle. Germline V gene sequence: CDR1 SQVTM, CDR2 ANQGSEA. The CDR3 sequence is CSVEDRGTEAFF. For the CDR3, the DNA is TGCAGCGTTGAAGATCGGGGCACTGAAGCTTTCTTT.

The gene calls are TRBV21-1 and TRBJ2-5; TRBD2 reflects the table's D call only, with no check against the DNA. TRBV21-1 is labeled a pseudogene. The CDR3 is 11 residues long. CDR3 region: CASSPQETQYF. CDR3 in DNA: TGTGCCAGCAGCCCTCAAGAGACCCAGTACTTC.

The chain links TRBV25-1 to TRBJ1-6; D unresolved. This CDR3 spans 12 amino acids. Germline loops: CDR1 MGHDK, CDR2 SYGVNS. V lost 6 bases and J lost 10, with 10 bases in between. For the CDR3, the DNA is TGTGCCAGCAGACTCGGAGAGTCACCCCTCCACTTT. This codes for CASRLGESPLHF.

The chain has TRBV29-1 and TRBJ1-1; D unclear. The CDR3 is 15 residues long. V shed 7 bases and J shed 0 bases, with 18 bases lying between them. CDR1 and CDR2 (germline): SQVTM, ANQGSEA. CDR3 amino acids: CSGLPEGFMNTEAFF. Here the CDR3 DNA reads TGCAGCGGACTTCCGGAGGGATTTATGAACACTGAAGCTTTCTTT.

CDR3 region: CASSMRGGRTDTQYF. CDR3 coding DNA: TGTGCCAGCAGTATGCGGGGGGGCCGCACAGATACGCAGTATTTT. The rearrangement joins TRBV27 to TRBJ2-3, with 9 nucleotides matching TRBD2. Germline V gives CDR1 MNHEY, CDR2 SMNVEV (reference sequence). This CDR3 is 15 amino acids long. With 5 bases clipped from V and 1 base from J, the junction kept 4 bases outside the gene matches.

This chain uses TRBV11-3 with TRBJ1-6; TRBD1 matches 7 bases. Germline loops: CDR1 SGHNT, CDR2 YENEEA. The CDR3 length is 15 residues. J was trimmed by 10 bases and V by 0 bases; bases with no gene match: 6. The CDR3 DNA sequence: TGTGCCAGCAGCTTAGATACAGGGGCAGGGTCACCCCTCCACTTT. It yields the protein CASSLDTGAGSPLHF.

The V gene is TRBV5-1, the J gene TRBJ1-1; no clear D. This CDR3 is 13 amino acids long. V lost 1 base and J 2 bases, leaving 6 bases between the germline ends. From germline, CDR1 is SGHRS and CDR2 YFSETQ. CDR3 sequence: CASSLWANTEAFF. CDR3 nucleotide sequence: TGCGCCAGCAGCTTGTGGGCCAACACTGAAGCTTTCTTT.